This TCR beta chain derives from a study of neurological immune-mediated disorders. TCRdb ran MiXCR on the 5' RACE reads and lists one entry per CDR3 protein. The data contain tens of thousands of distinct CDR3 sequences, just over 2.5% of them singletons. There are many counts of this clonotype. Antigen unknown. Notes on the study in general: Patients with HTLV-1-associated myelopathy showed the most TCR clonal expansion. Those with multiple sclerosis showed the least, falling below healthy controls.

This CDR3 has 13 residues. V shed 2 bases and J shed 8 bases, with 10 bases lying between them. Germline V gene sequence: CDR1 MNHEY, CDR2 SMNVEV (reference sequence). This clonotype originated in a woman under 40 with multiple sclerosis. The chain carries TRBV27 and TRBJ2-4; the D gene is possibly TRBD2 (6 bases). Sequenced input: PBMCs. The CDR3: CASSLLASDIQYF. For the CDR3, the DNA is TGTGCCAGCAGTTTACTAGCGAGTGACATTCAGTACTTC.